These T cell receptor beta chains were read from a single sample in a study of regulatory T cells in long-lasting Graves disease. TCRdb re-derived calls from the multiplex PCR reads in MiXCR, one entry per CDR3 protein. The repertoire consists of about 460,000 distinct CDR3 sequences, with about 20% occurring once and the leading ten covering roughly 14%. The specimen was peripheral blood mononuclear cells (PBMCs), collected when the disease was refractory, from a patient treated with antithyroid drugs. The origin of the receptors is a female donor with Graves disease. Each CDR3 is given with its conserved first and last residue. The D gene is left open where the match is weak. Clone size is shown for a subset of rows, as once, few, many or a class of expanded clone.

D gene: TRBD1; J gene: TRBJ2-5; clone size: many; V gene: TRBV11-3; CDR3 protein: CASSPSRDRGSLETQYF; CDR3 DNA: TGTGCCAGCAGCCCCTCCCGGGACAGGGGTTCCTTGGAGACCCAGTACTTC
D gene: .; J gene: TRBJ2-2; clone size: .; V gene: TRBV9; CDR3 protein: CASSVVATSEELFF; CDR3 DNA: TGTGCCAGCAGCGTAGTGGCCACCAGTGAGGAGCTGTTTTTT
D gene: .; J gene: TRBJ1-1; clone size: .; V gene: TRBV6-1; CDR3 protein: CASGGGHTEAFF; CDR3 DNA: TGTGCCTCTGGGGGGGGGCACACTGAAGCTTTCTTT
D gene: .; J gene: TRBJ1-2; clone size: few; V gene: TRBV27; CDR3 protein: CASSPRRGGIYGYTF; CDR3 DNA: TGTGCCAGCAGTCCCCGGAGGGGCGGTATCTATGGCTACACCTTC
D gene: .; J gene: TRBJ2-4; clone size: .; V gene: TRBV24-1; CDR3 protein: CATSDGALGAKNIQYF; CDR3 DNA: TGTGCCACCAGTGATGGGGCCCTGGGCGCCAAAAACATTCAGTACTTC
D gene: .; J gene: TRBJ2-3; clone size: .; V gene: TRBV28; CDR3 protein: CASSLLDTDTQYF; CDR3 DNA: TGTGCCAGCAGTTTACTAGATACAGATACGCAGTATTTT
D gene: .; J gene: TRBJ2-7; clone size: .; V gene: TRBV4-3; CDR3 protein: CASSQDRGKGLPYEQYF; CDR3 DNA: TGCGCCAGCAGCCAAGATCGAGGCAAGGGCCTACCCTACGAGCAGTACTTC
D gene: .; J gene: TRBJ1-6; clone size: few; V gene: TRBV19; CDR3 protein: CAGSGQTIRPDSPLHF; CDR3 DNA: TGTGCCGGAAGTGGACAGACTATTAGGCCCGATTCACCCCTCCACTTT
D gene: TRBD1; J gene: TRBJ2-7; clone size: few; V gene: TRBV7-2; CDR3 protein: CASSDPTGNPYEQYF; CDR3 DNA: TGTGCCAGCAGCGACCCGACAGGGAACCCCTACGAGCAGTACTTC
D gene: TRBD2; J gene: TRBJ2-3; clone size: once; V gene: TRBV7-2; CDR3 protein: CASRGTSVDTQYF; CDR3 DNA: TGTGCCAGCAGGGGGACTAGCGTAGATACGCAGTATTTT
D gene: TRBD1; J gene: TRBJ1-5; clone size: many; V gene: TRBV19; CDR3 protein: CASTGQDVGLLPQHF; CDR3 DNA: TGTGCCAGTACCGGACAGGATGTGGGCTTGTTGCCCCAGCATTTT
D gene: .; J gene: TRBJ1-1; clone size: many; V gene: TRBV7-2; CDR3 protein: CASSLSHGNTEAFF; CDR3 DNA: TGTGCCAGCAGCTTATCCCACGGGAACACTGAAGCTTTCTTT
D gene: .; J gene: TRBJ1-1; clone size: .; V gene: TRBV6-1; CDR3 protein: CASSDALTEAFF; CDR3 DNA: TGTGCCAGCAGCGACGCGCTCACTGAAGCTTTCTTT
D gene: TRBD2; J gene: TRBJ2-7; clone size: .; V gene: TRBV9; CDR3 protein: CASSASGRAPNEQYF; CDR3 DNA: TGTGCCAGCAGCGCTAGCGGGAGGGCCCCCAACGAGCAGTACTTC
D gene: .; J gene: TRBJ1-6; clone size: .; V gene: TRBV6-2/TRBV6-3; CDR3 protein: CASSYRDGGGSPLHF; CDR3 DNA: TGTGCCAGCAGTTACCGGGACGGAGGCGGTTCACCCCTCCACTTT
D gene: .; J gene: TRBJ2-7; clone size: .; V gene: TRBV7-2; CDR3 protein: CASSLLPVTYEQYF; CDR3 DNA: TGTGCCAGCAGCTTACTCCCGGTAACCTACGAGCAGTACTTC
D gene: .; J gene: TRBJ1-1; clone size: .; V gene: TRBV5-1; CDR3 protein: CASSLQESGVNTEAFF; CDR3 DNA: TGCGCCAGCAGCTTGCAAGAGTCAGGGGTTAACACTGAAGCTTTCTTT
D gene: .; J gene: TRBJ2-5; clone size: many; V gene: TRBV7-2; CDR3 protein: CATGRETQYF; CDR3 DNA: TGTGCCACAGGACGCGAGACCCAGTACTTC
D gene: .; J gene: TRBJ2-7; clone size: many; V gene: TRBV7-2; CDR3 protein: CASSLALAYEQYF; CDR3 DNA: TGTGCCAGCAGCTTAGCGCTAGCTTACGAGCAGTACTTC
D gene: TRBD2; J gene: TRBJ2-3; clone size: .; V gene: TRBV2; CDR3 protein: CASRPASGRSTDTQYF; CDR3 DNA: TGTGCCAGCAGACCAGCTAGCGGGAGAAGCACAGATACGCAGTATTTT
D gene: .; J gene: TRBJ1-4; clone size: .; V gene: TRBV4-3; CDR3 protein: CASSQDRASSGEKLFF; CDR3 DNA: TGCGCCAGCAGCCAAGACAGGGCCTCCAGCGGGGAAAAACTGTTTTTT
D gene: .; J gene: TRBJ2-7; clone size: .; V gene: TRBV4-2; CDR3 protein: CASSREGSSYEQYF; CDR3 DNA: TGTGCCAGCAGCCGAGAGGGGAGCTCCTACGAGCAGTACTTC
D gene: .; J gene: TRBJ1-1; clone size: many; V gene: TRBV6-5; CDR3 protein: CASSYMSANTEAFF; CDR3 DNA: TGTGCCAGCAGTTACATGTCAGCGAACACTGAAGCTTTCTTT
D gene: TRBD1; J gene: TRBJ2-7; clone size: many; V gene: TRBV28; CDR3 protein: CASSDPGGSVHEQYF; CDR3 DNA: TGTGCCAGCAGTGATCCAGGGGGCTCGGTCCACGAGCAGTACTTC
D gene: TRBD1; J gene: TRBJ2-7; clone size: .; V gene: TRBV20-1; CDR3 protein: CSAKGTGPYEQYF; CDR3 DNA: TGCAGTGCCAAGGGGACAGGGCCCTACGAGCAGTACTTC
D gene: .; J gene: TRBJ1-1; clone size: many; V gene: TRBV25-1; CDR3 protein: CASVGGQPPNTEAFF; CDR3 DNA: TGTGCCAGTGTAGGGGGACAACCCCCGAACACTGAAGCTTTCTTT
D gene: .; J gene: TRBJ2-3; clone size: .; V gene: TRBV12-3/TRBV12-4; CDR3 protein: CASTRQERGTDTQYF; CDR3 DNA: TGTGCCAGCACTCGACAGGAAAGGGGCACAGATACGCAGTATTTT
D gene: .; J gene: TRBJ2-7; clone size: .; V gene: TRBV6-2/TRBV6-3; CDR3 protein: CASPHFLGGPYEQYF; CDR3 DNA: TGTGCCAGTCCCCACTTTCTGGGAGGCCCCTACGAGCAGTACTTC
D gene: .; J gene: TRBJ1-1; clone size: many; V gene: TRBV7-9; CDR3 protein: CASSFQEDTEAFF; CDR3 DNA: TGTGCCAGCAGCTTTCAGGAGGACACTGAAGCTTTCTTT
D gene: .; J gene: TRBJ1-5; clone size: .; V gene: TRBV2; CDR3 protein: CASSGNAGSQPQHF; CDR3 DNA: TGTGCCAGCAGTGGAAACGCAGGGTCTCAGCCCCAGCATTTT
D gene: .; J gene: TRBJ1-2; clone size: many; V gene: TRBV28; CDR3 protein: CANSHIYGYTF; CDR3 DNA: TGTGCCAATTCACATATCTATGGCTACACCTTC
D gene: .; J gene: TRBJ2-7; clone size: .; V gene: TRBV7-2; CDR3 protein: CASSSSTGYEQYF; CDR3 DNA: TGTGCCAGCAGCTCGAGCACAGGCTACGAGCAGTACTTC
D gene: .; J gene: TRBJ1-6; clone size: .; V gene: TRBV19; CDR3 protein: CASSRTVPSSYNSPLHF; CDR3 DNA: TGTGCCAGTAGTAGGACAGTTCCGAGCTCCTATAATTCACCCCTCCACTTT
D gene: .; J gene: TRBJ1-5; clone size: many; V gene: TRBV15; CDR3 protein: CATSRDPNSNQPQHF; CDR3 DNA: TGTGCCACCAGCAGAGATCCCAATAGCAATCAGCCCCAGCATTTT
D gene: .; J gene: TRBJ1-1; clone size: few; V gene: TRBV9; CDR3 protein: CASSGGDSGWVTEAFF; CDR3 DNA: TGTGCCAGCAGCGGGGGGGACTCGGGATGGGTCACTGAAGCTTTCTTT
D gene: TRBD2; J gene: TRBJ2-7; clone size: many; V gene: TRBV28; CDR3 protein: CASSRAGDSSYEQYF; CDR3 DNA: TGTGCCAGCAGTAGAGCGGGGGATTCCTCCTACGAGCAGTACTTC
D gene: .; J gene: TRBJ2-5; clone size: .; V gene: TRBV14; CDR3 protein: CASSQDYLETQYF; CDR3 DNA: TGTGCCAGCAGCCAAGATTACCTAGAGACCCAGTACTTC
D gene: .; J gene: TRBJ1-5; clone size: many; V gene: TRBV28; CDR3 protein: CASSIGRGGQPQHF; CDR3 DNA: TGTGCCAGCTCCATTGGCAGGGGTGGTCAGCCCCAGCATTTT
D gene: .; J gene: TRBJ2-3; clone size: .; V gene: TRBV11-2; CDR3 protein: CASSFGSWVGNTDTQYF; CDR3 DNA: TGTGCCAGCAGCTTCGGATCGTGGGTGGGGAACACAGATACGCAGTATTTT
D gene: .; J gene: TRBJ1-1; clone size: many; V gene: TRBV6-5; CDR3 protein: CASSYSTGTEAFF; CDR3 DNA: TGTGCCAGCAGTTACTCGACCGGGACTGAAGCTTTCTTT
D gene: .; J gene: TRBJ2-7; clone size: .; V gene: TRBV2; CDR3 protein: CASNPTGIAEQYF; CDR3 DNA: TGTGCCAGCAATCCGACGGGCATAGCCGAGCAGTACTTC